These 13 T cell receptor beta chains came from one sample sequenced in a study of cytomegalovirus exposure and HLA in healthy donors (dated by TCRdb to the late 2010s). Library preparation was by the immunoSEQ multiplex PCR assay. For the multiplex PCR, a mixture combining 60 forward primers for TCR Vbeta segments and 13 reverse primers for TCR Jbeta segments was used. TCRdb stores this immuneACCESS table with in-frame sequences only. Part of the clones is absent; in the studies checked, under half of the shortfall reflects unresolved V genes, and no reason is known for the rest. Here the sample has approximately 90,000 clones; 70% to 80% occur a single time. Jointly, the top ten make up more than 3% of the sample. The sequenced material came from PBMCs. All receptors derive from a man aged 25-40 years in good health and CMV-seronegative.

V and J are TRBV19 and TRBJ1-2; D is perhaps TRBD1 (6 bases). Germline CDR1 LNHDA, CDR2 SQIVND (reference sequence). Trimming took off 5 bases at V and 7 bases at J, with 11 bases between the two ends. The CDR3 contains 12 residues. The CDR3 coding sequence is TGTGCCAGTAGTGTACAGGGCGGTGGCTACACCTTC. It encodes CASSVQGGGYTF.

The rearrangement joins TRBV9 to TRBJ2-7, with D maybe TRBD2 (6 bases). V gave up 7 bases and J gave up 0 bases, with 11 bases separating them. The CDR3 runs 13 residues. Germline CDR1 and CDR2: SGDLS and YYNGEE. The CDR3 loop is CASGAGPSYEQYF. CDR3 nucleotide sequence: TGTGCCAGCGGGGCGGGGCCCTCCTACGAGCAGTACTTC.

A few counts support this clone. The genes are TRBV4-2 and TRBJ1-5, with D possibly being TRBD1 (5 bases). V lost 0 bases and J 5 bases, leaving 14 bases between the germline ends. Germline CDR1 reads LGHNA; CDR2 reads YNFKEQ. The CDR3 is made up of 16 amino acids. CDR3 protein: CASSQDEGEGHQPQHF. The CDR3, as DNA: TGTGCCAGCAGCCAAGATGAAGGGGAGGGACATCAGCCCCAGCATTTT.

This chain connects TRBV6-1 to TRBJ2-3, with TRBD1 matching over 10 bases. Germline V gene data show CDR1 as MNHNS and CDR2 as SASEGT. Germline trimming cut 1 base from V and 6 bases from J; bases unmatched to any gene: 7. The CDR3 totals 16 residues. CDR3 in amino acids: CASSEVGTGEKDTQYF. Written as DNA, the CDR3 is TGTGCCAGCAGTGAAGTGGGGACAGGGGAGAAGGATACGCAGTATTTT.

This clone appeared a single time. The rearrangement joins TRBV5-1 to TRBJ1-1; 8 bases are a match to TRBD1. The V gene's germline CDR1 is SGHRS and CDR2 YFSETQ. The CDR3 has 15 amino acids. V lost 4 bases, J lost 1 base, and 6 bases stayed unmatched. Here the CDR3 reads CASSHGQGSNTEAFF. The CDR3 coding sequence is TGCGCCAGCAGCCACGGACAGGGTTCGAACACTGAAGCTTTCTTT.

V gene TRBV7-9 combines with J gene TRBJ2-3; 14 nucleotides align to TRBD2. V lost 0 bases to trimming and J lost 4 bases; unmatched junction nucleotides: 6. Germline assignment: CDR1 SEHNR and CDR2 FQNEAQ (reference sequence). The CDR3 is made up of 18 amino acids. CDR3 amino acids: CASSLAPGTSGSADTQYF. The CDR3 DNA reads TGTGCCAGCAGCTTAGCGCCCGGGACTAGCGGGAGTGCAGATACGCAGTATTTT.

V and J are TRBV5-1 and TRBJ2-2; D remains ambiguous. This CDR3 has 13 amino acids. Germline CDR1 is SGHRS and CDR2 is YFSETQ. V was shortened by 4 bases and J by 4 bases, with 8 bases between the two germline ends. The CDR3: CASSPRSTGELFF. The CDR3 DNA sequence: TGCGCCAGCAGCCCTAGGAGCACCGGGGAGCTGTTTTTT.

The CDR3 is CASSYGTGLNHTF. CDR3 nucleotides: TGTGCCAGTAGTTACGGGACAGGCCTCAACCACACCTTC. V usage is TRBV19 and J usage is TRBJ1-2; 8 bases agree with TRBD1. The CDR3 is made up of 13 amino acids. CDR1 LNHDA and CDR2 SQIVND come from the germline V gene (reference sequence). The J segment lost 12 bases and the V segment lost 5 bases, leaving 11 bases of the junction unmatched.

The CDR3 DNA follows: TGTGCCAGCAGTTACTCCTACAGGGACCGTGAAGCTTTCTTT. Amino acid sequence: CASSYSYRDREAFF. The V call is TRBV6-5, the J call TRBJ1-1; tentatively, D is TRBD1 (6 bases). V was cut by 0 bases and J by 7 bases, with 12 bases left in between. The CDR3 sequence is 14 residues long. Germline lookup yields CDR1 MNHEY and CDR2 SVGAGI.

The V and J genes are TRBV5-4 and TRBJ2-2, with D hard to call. Trimming removed 2 bases at V and 2 bases at J, with 4 bases between. Germline values: CDR1 SGHNT, CDR2 YYREEE (reference sequence). The CDR3 covers 13 residues. The CDR3 nucleotides read TGTGCCAGCAGCTTTCAAAACACCGGGGAGCTGTTTTTT. Translated: CASSFQNTGELFF.

The count of this clone is one. The chain joins TRBV29-1 to TRBJ2-7; weak D call: TRBD1 (5 bases). Trimming cost V 4 bases and J 3 bases, with 13 bases left between them. The CDR3 has 13 amino acids. Per the germline V gene, CDR1 is SQVTM and CDR2 is ANQGSEA. The CDR3 DNA is TGCAGCGTTGTCTCGCCGCAGGGCTACGAGCAGTACTTC. It yields the protein CSVVSPQGYEQYF.

This sequence joins TRBV6-5 and TRBJ1-2; 7 bases match TRBD1. This CDR3 has 13 amino acids. Germline CDR1 is MNHEY and CDR2 is SVGAGI. V shed 2 bases, J shed 8 bases, and the junction held 5 bases outside the gene matches. For the CDR3, the DNA is TGTGCCAGCAGTTACAGACAGGGAACGGGCTACACCTTC. As protein: CASSYRQGTGYTF.

This clone has just one count. The chain is built from TRBV7-9 and TRBJ2-7; 7 bases agree with TRBD1. The germline gives CDR1 SEHNR, CDR2 FQNEAQ (reference sequence). J was trimmed by 5 bases and V by 5 bases; bases with no gene match: 6. The CDR3 has 13 residues. Written as DNA, the CDR3 is TGTGCCAGCAGCACGACAGGGTTGGACGAGCAGTACTTC. Amino acids: CASSTTGLDEQYF. Variable domain in full (rest from reference TRBV7-9 and TRBJ2-7): DTGVSQNPRHKITKRGQNVTFRCDPISEHNRLYWYRQTLGQGPEFLTYFQNEAQLEKSRLLSDRFSAERPKGSFSTLEIQRTEQGDSAMYLCASSTTGLDEQYFGPGTRLTVT.